The T cell receptor (beta chain) under discussion was sequenced for a study of cytomegalovirus exposure and HLA in healthy donors. Study findings and constraints: Roughly uniform depth of sequencing across donors was assumed in presence/absence analyses.

CDR3 size: 16 residues. Germline CDR1 is MDHEN and CDR2 is SYDVKM. The V segment lost 2 bases and the J segment 2 bases; nucleotides outside the gene matches: 6. PCR amplification relied on 60 Vbeta primers (plus 13 Jbeta primers). Authors' processing steps: Later work found around 80 million unique TCR beta chains, with approximately 12 million shared. The repertoire was sequenced with immunoSEQ multiplex PCR; TCRdb's copy has only in-frame clones and lacks some. V, J and clone size are taken as reported in that table, and D and trimming were inferred from the DNA itself. The data show approximately 190,000 clones, roughly 68% seen once. For this clone: What it recognizes is unknown.

This chain uses TRBV28 with TRBJ2-7, with 10 nucleotides matching TRBD2. Material for sequencing was PBMCs. This TCR was sampled from a man aged 35 to 55 in good health and CMV-seropositive. Here the CDR3 reads CASSLETSGVTYEQYF. CDR3 bases: TGTGCCAGCAGTTTAGAAACTAGCGGGGTTACCTACGAGCAGTACTTC.